This T cell receptor (beta chain) was retrieved from a study of T cell responses to AZD1222 COVID-19 vaccine. Findings of the study overall: Donors were mostly white British, more females; clonal diversity possibly underestimated.

About this clone itself: Its target is unknown.

Profiled with immunoSEQ multiplex PCR; TCRdb holds only in-frame clones, not every one. This table holds some 150,000 clones, approximately 90% found once. V trimming: 5 bases; J trimming: 7 bases; junction bases outside the gene matches: 2. The CDR3 has 12 residues. The V gene's germline CDR1 is GTSNPN and CDR2 SVGIG (reference sequence). The chain employs TRBV30 and TRBJ2-1; 10 positions agree with TRBD1. This receptor was taken from an adult who received the AZD1222 COVID-19 vaccine. Specimen: peripheral blood, collected 28 days after the second AZD1222 dose. Written as DNA, the CDR3 is TGTGCCTGGGACAGGGGGCATAATGAGCAGTTCTTC. It yields the protein CAWDRGHNEQFF.